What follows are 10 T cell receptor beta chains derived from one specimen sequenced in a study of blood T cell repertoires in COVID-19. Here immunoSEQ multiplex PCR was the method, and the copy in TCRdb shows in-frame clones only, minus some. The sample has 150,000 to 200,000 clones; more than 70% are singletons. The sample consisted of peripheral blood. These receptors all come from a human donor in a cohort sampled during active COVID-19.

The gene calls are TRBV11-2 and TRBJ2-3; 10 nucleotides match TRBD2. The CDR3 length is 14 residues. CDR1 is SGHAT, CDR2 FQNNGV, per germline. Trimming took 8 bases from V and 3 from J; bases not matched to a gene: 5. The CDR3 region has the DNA TGTGCCAGCGGCCTTAGCGGGAGGACAGATACGCAGTATTTT. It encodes CASGLSGRTDTQYF.

The CDR3 nucleotides read TGTGCCACCAGTGATCCCAGGCCTAGCGGGATTAATTCCTACAATGAGCAGTTCTTC. Its protein product is CATSDPRPSGINSYNEQFF. The chain recombines TRBV24-1 with TRBJ2-1; 9 bases line up with TRBD2. Germline trimming cut 3 bases from V and 1 base from J; bases unmatched to any gene: 12. Per germline, CDR1 KGHDR and CDR2 SFDVKD. CDR3 length: 19 amino acids.

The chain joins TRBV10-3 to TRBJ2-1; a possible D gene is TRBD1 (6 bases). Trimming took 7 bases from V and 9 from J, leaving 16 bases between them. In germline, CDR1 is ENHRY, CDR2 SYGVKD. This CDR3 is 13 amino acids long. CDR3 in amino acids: CAIMGALEAEQFF. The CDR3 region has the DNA TGTGCCATCATGGGGGCCCTTGAGGCTGAGCAGTTCTTC.

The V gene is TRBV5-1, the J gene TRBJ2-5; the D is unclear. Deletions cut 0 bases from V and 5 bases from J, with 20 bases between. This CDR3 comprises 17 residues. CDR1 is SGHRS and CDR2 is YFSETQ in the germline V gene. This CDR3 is CASSLGGSATFLETQYF. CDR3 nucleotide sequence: TGCGCCAGCAGCTTGGGAGGCTCAGCAACGTTTTTGGAGACCCAGTACTTC.

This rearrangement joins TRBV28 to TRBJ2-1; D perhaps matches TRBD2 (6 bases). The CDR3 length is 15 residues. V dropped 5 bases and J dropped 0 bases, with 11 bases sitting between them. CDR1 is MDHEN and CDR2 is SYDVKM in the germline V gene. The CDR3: CASSGGRGSYNEQFF. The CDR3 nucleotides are TGTGCCAGCAGTGGAGGGCGCGGCTCCTACAATGAGCAGTTCTTC.

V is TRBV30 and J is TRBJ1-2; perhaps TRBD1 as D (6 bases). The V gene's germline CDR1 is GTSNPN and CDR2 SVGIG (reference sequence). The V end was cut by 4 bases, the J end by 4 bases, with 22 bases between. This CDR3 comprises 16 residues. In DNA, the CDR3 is TGTGCCTGGACAACCTCTTCACAGGGAGCAGGCTATGGCTACACCTTC. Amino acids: CAWTTSSQGAGYGYTF.

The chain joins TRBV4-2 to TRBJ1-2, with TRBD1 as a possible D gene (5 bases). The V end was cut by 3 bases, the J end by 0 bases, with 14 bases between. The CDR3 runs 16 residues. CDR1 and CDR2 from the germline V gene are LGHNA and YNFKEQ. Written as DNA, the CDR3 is TGTGCCAGCAGCCAGAACCTCCGGGACTCTAACTATGGCTACACCTTC. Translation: CASSQNLRDSNYGYTF.

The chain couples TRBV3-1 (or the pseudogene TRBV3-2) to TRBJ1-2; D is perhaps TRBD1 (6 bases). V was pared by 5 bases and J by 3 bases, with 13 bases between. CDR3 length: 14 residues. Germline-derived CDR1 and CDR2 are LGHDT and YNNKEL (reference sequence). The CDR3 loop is CASSGGKGDYGYTF. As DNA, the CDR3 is TGTGCCAGCAGCGGGGGAAAGGGGGACTATGGCTACACCTTC.

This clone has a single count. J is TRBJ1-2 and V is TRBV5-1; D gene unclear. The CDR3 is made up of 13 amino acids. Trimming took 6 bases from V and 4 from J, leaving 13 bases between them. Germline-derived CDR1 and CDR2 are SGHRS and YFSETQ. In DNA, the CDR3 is TGCGCCAGCACCCCGGGAGGGCGCTATGGCTACACCTTC. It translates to CASTPGGRYGYTF.

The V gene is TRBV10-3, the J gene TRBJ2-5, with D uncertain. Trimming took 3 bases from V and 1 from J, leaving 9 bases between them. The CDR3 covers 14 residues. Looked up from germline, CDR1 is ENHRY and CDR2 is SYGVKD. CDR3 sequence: CAISDENSQETQYF. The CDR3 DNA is TGTGCCATCAGTGATGAAAACTCCCAAGAGACCCAGTACTTC.